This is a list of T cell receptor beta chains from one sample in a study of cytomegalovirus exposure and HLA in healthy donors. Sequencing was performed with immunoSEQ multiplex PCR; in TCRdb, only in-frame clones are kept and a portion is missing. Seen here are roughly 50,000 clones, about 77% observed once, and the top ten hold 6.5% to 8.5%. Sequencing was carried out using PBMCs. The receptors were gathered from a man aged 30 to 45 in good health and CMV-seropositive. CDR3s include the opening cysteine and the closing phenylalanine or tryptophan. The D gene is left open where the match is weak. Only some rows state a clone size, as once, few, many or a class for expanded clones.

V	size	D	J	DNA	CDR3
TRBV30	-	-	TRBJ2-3	TGTGCCAGCCCCGGCGGGGGCTCTAGCACAGATACGCAGTATTTT	CASPGGGSSTDTQYF
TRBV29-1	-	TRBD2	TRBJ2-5	TGCAGCGGGGCAGGTCGGGAGAGCGGGGGTCAACAAGAGACCCAGTACTTC	CSGAGRESGGQQETQYF
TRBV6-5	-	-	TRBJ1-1	TGTGCCAGCAGGGTACTAGGGAACACTGAAGCTTTCTTT	CASRVLGNTEAFF
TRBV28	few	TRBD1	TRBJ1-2	TGTGCCAGCAGTTTTCCAACAGGGGGGAGATATGGCTACACCTTC	CASSFPTGGRYGYTF
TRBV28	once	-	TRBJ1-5	TGTGCCAGCAGTCCCGCCGGGTCAAGCAATCAGCCCCAGCATTTT	CASSPAGSSNQPQHF
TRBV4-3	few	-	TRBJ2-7	TGCGCCAGCAGCCTCGGGGGGCAGGGACTGAACGAGCAGTACTTC	CASSLGGQGLNEQYF
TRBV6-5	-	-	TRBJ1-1	TGTGCCAGCAGTTACCGCGGGACCACTGAAGCTTTCTTT	CASSYRGTTEAFF
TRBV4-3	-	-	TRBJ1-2	TGCGCCAGCAGCCAAGACAGGGCAAGCTATGGCTACACCTTC	CASSQDRASYGYTF
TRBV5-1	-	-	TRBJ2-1	TGCGCCAGCAGCTGGCTCCTAACAGGGTCGAGAGAGCAGTTCTTC	CASSWLLTGSREQFF
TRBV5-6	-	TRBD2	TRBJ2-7	TGTGCCAGCAGCGCAGCGGGACGGACTACCTACGAGCAGTACTTC	CASSAAGRTTYEQYF
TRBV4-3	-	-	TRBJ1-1	TGCGCCAGCAGCCAAGGGATGATCGGAACAGATGACACTGAAGCTTTCTTT	CASSQGMIGTDDTEAFF
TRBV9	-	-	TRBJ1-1	TGTGCCAGCAGCGTAGATTCTAGTCGGGGAGGGACTGAAGCTTTCTTT	CASSVDSSRGGTEAFF
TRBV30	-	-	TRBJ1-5	TGTGCCTGGAACTGTACTGGGGGCGGCAATCAGCCCCAGCATTTT	CAWNCTGGGNQPQHF
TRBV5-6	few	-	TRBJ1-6	TGTGCCAGCAGCTTACAGAAGACACTTTCACCCCTCCACTTT	CASSLQKTLSPLHF
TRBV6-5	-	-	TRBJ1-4	TGTGCCAGCAGCCAAACTACAGGGACTAATGAAAAACTGTTTTTT	CASSQTTGTNEKLFF
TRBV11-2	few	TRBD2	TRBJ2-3	TGTGCCAGCAGCCCCTCGGGACTAGCGGGGGGGCTGGCGGATACGCAGTATTTT	CASSPSGLAGGLADTQYF